The rows below give T cell receptor beta chains drawn from one sample of a study of blood T cell repertoires in COVID-19. This table comes from immunoSEQ multiplex PCR, and its TCRdb copy is limited to in-frame clones, with some not included. This sample has fewer than 200,000 clones; about four fifths occur once, and the top ten carry 3.7%. Input material: peripheral blood. All receptors derive from a woman over 75 with acute or convalescent COVID-19. Both conserved end residues are part of each CDR3. A D gene is named only where the DNA matches it firmly. The size entry is marked missing in some rows and otherwise reads once, few, many or a size class.

J: TRBJ1-5; D: TRBD1; V: TRBV7-8; size: -; CDR3: CASSTGQGTGNQPQHF; DNA: TGTGCCAGCAGCACTGGACAGGGAACGGGCAATCAGCCCCAGCATTTT
J: TRBJ2-7; D: -; V: TRBV19; size: few; CDR3: CASSTDQWAGQYF; DNA: TGTGCCAGTAGTACCGACCAGTGGGCAGGGCAGTACTTC
J: TRBJ1-5; D: -; V: TRBV2; size: -; CDR3: CASKEVIDQPQHF; DNA: TGTGCCAGCAAAGAGGTAATCGATCAGCCCCAGCATTTT
J: TRBJ1-5; D: TRBD1; V: TRBV9; size: -; CDR3: CASSYRGGNEEPQHF; DNA: TGTGCCAGCAGCTACAGGGGGGGGAATGAGGAGCCCCAGCATTTT
J: TRBJ1-1; D: -; V: TRBV27; size: -; CDR3: CASSPPRQEWTEAFF; DNA: TGTGCCAGCAGTCCCCCCAGACAAGAATGGACTGAAGCTTTCTTT
J: TRBJ2-3; D: -; V: TRBV30; size: -; CDR3: CAWGGTGDTQYF; DNA: TGTGCCTGGGGGGGGACGGGCGATACGCAGTATTTT
J: TRBJ1-2; D: -; V: TRBV7-6; size: -; CDR3: CASSLVASGSLYGYTF; DNA: TGTGCCAGCAGCTTAGTTGCCTCCGGGTCCCTTTATGGCTACACCTTC
J: TRBJ1-5; D: TRBD1; V: TRBV25-1; size: -; CDR3: CANNRGQPQHF; DNA: TGTGCCAATAACAGGGGTCAGCCCCAGCATTTT
J: TRBJ1-2; D: TRBD1; V: TRBV7-9; size: -; CDR3: CASSLGQGAGYGYTF; DNA: TGTGCCAGCAGCCTGGGACAGGGGGCGGGGTATGGCTACACCTTC
J: TRBJ2-7; D: -; V: TRBV7-6; size: -; CDR3: CASSSQTGTFYEQYF; DNA: TGTGCCAGCAGCTCACAGACAGGAACCTTCTACGAGCAGTACTTC
J: TRBJ2-2; D: -; V: TRBV6-5; size: -; CDR3: CASRWQEVLTGELFF; DNA: TGTGCCAGCAGGTGGCAGGAGGTCCTCACCGGGGAGCTGTTTTTT
J: TRBJ1-1; D: -; V: TRBV6-5; size: -; CDR3: CASSQAGGTEAFF; DNA: TGTGCCAGCAGCCAAGCGGGGGGCACTGAAGCTTTCTTT
J: TRBJ1-1; D: TRBD1; V: TRBV6-1; size: -; CDR3: CASSEAGTGQAFF; DNA: TGTGCCAGCAGTGAAGCGGGGACAGGGCAAGCTTTCTTT
J: TRBJ2-1; D: TRBD2; V: TRBV27; size: -; CDR3: CASSPTGQRTSGGREQFF; DNA: TGTGCCAGCAGCCCTACAGGGCAAAGGACTAGCGGGGGGCGTGAGCAGTTCTTC
J: TRBJ2-7; D: TRBD1; V: TRBV7-9; size: -; CDR3: CASSGDRAPYEQYF; DNA: TGTGCCAGCAGCGGCGACAGGGCACCCTACGAGCAGTACTTC
J: TRBJ2-1; D: -; V: TRBV7-7; size: -; CDR3: CASSPQGGSLNEQFF; DNA: TGTGCTAGCAGCCCCCAAGGAGGGTCATTGAATGAGCAGTTCTTC
J: TRBJ1-4; D: -; V: TRBV5-1; size: -; CDR3: CASSLAPLEKLFF; DNA: TGCGCCAGCAGCTTGGCTCCTTTAGAAAAACTGTTTTTT
J: TRBJ2-3; D: -; V: TRBV5-1; size: -; CDR3: CASTTGGTDTQYF; DNA: TGCGCCAGCACCACGGGGGGCACAGATACGCAGTATTTT
J: TRBJ2-7; D: -; V: TRBV18; size: -; CDR3: CASSPSEQGEQYF; DNA: TGTGCCAGCTCACCCTCGGAACAGGGCGAGCAGTACTTC
J: TRBJ2-1; D: -; V: TRBV24-1; size: once; CDR3: CATSRGGDSYNEQFF; DNA: TGTGCCACCAGTAGGGGGGGGGACTCCTACAATGAGCAGTTCTTC
J: TRBJ1-2; D: TRBD1; V: TRBV5-6; size: -; CDR3: CASSLDRTTRGYTF; DNA: TGTGCCAGCAGCCTGGACAGGACCACCCGTGGCTACACCTTC
J: TRBJ1-4; D: -; V: TRBV19; size: -; CDR3: CASSNWALGLEKLFF; DNA: TGTGCCAGTAGTAACTGGGCCCTCGGTCTGGAAAAACTGTTTTTT
J: TRBJ2-1; D: TRBD1; V: TRBV19; size: -; CDR3: CASTDEDRAYNEQFF; DNA: TGTGCCAGTACGGACGAAGACAGGGCCTACAATGAGCAGTTCTTC
J: TRBJ1-2; D: TRBD1; V: TRBV2; size: once; CDR3: CASSRDRGLGYGYTF; DNA: TGTGCCAGCAGTAGGGACAGGGGGCTTGGCTATGGCTACACCTTC
J: TRBJ2-3; D: -; V: TRBV5-5; size: -; CDR3: CASSFSRADTQYF; DNA: TGTGCCAGCAGCTTCTCCCGGGCAGATACGCAGTATTTT
J: TRBJ1-3; D: -; V: TRBV7-2; size: -; CDR3: CASSTGVSGNTIYF; DNA: TGTGCCAGCAGCACGGGTGTTTCTGGAAACACCATATATTTT
J: TRBJ1-1; D: -; V: TRBV5-6; size: -; CDR3: CASSRGGWNTEAFF; DNA: TGTGCCAGCAGCCGCGGGGGATGGAACACTGAAGCTTTCTTT
J: TRBJ1-2; D: TRBD1; V: TRBV18; size: -; CDR3: CASSQTGDYGYTF; DNA: TGTGCCAGCTCACAGACAGGGGATTATGGCTACACCTTC
J: TRBJ1-1; D: -; V: TRBV7-6; size: -; CDR3: CASSQDSPFQENTEAFF; DNA: TGTGCCAGCAGCCAGGACTCACCCTTTCAGGAGAACACTGAAGCTTTCTTT
J: TRBJ2-1; D: TRBD2; V: TRBV5-6; size: -; CDR3: CASSPLAGVFNEQFF; DNA: TGTGCCAGCAGCCCACTAGCGGGAGTGTTTAATGAGCAGTTCTTC
J: TRBJ2-1; D: -; V: TRBV3-1/TRBV3-2; size: few; CDR3: CASSQDIYNEQFF; DNA: TGTGCCAGCAGCCAGGACATATACAATGAGCAGTTCTTC
J: TRBJ1-5; D: TRBD1; V: TRBV5-5; size: few; CDR3: CASSSGQGARGQPQHF; DNA: TGTGCCAGCAGCTCAGGGCAGGGGGCAAGGGGCCAGCCCCAGCATTTT
J: TRBJ1-3; D: -; V: TRBV9; size: -; CDR3: CASSVSPGKNAGNTIYF; DNA: TGTGCCAGCAGCGTAAGTCCAGGGAAGAACGCTGGAAACACCATATATTTT
J: TRBJ2-7; D: -; V: TRBV29-1; size: -; CDR3: CSVEMDSHYEQYF; DNA: TGCAGCGTTGAGATGGACTCTCACTACGAGCAGTACTTC
J: TRBJ1-1; D: TRBD1; V: TRBV29-1; size: -; CDR3: CSVESAGGTEAFF; DNA: TGCAGCGTTGAATCCGCAGGGGGCACTGAAGCTTTCTTT
J: TRBJ1-1; D: -; V: TRBV27; size: -; CDR3: CASSLGAKNTEAFF; DNA: TGTGCCAGCAGTCTAGGGGCGAAGAACACTGAAGCTTTCTTT
J: TRBJ2-2; D: TRBD1; V: TRBV6-4; size: -; CDR3: CASSVGQGPTGELFF; DNA: TGTGCCAGCAGCGTTGGACAGGGACCCACCGGGGAGCTGTTTTTT
J: TRBJ2-1; D: TRBD1; V: TRBV7-9; size: -; CDR3: CASSLTEAGQGWNEQFF; DNA: TGTGCCAGCAGCCTAACGGAGGCTGGACAGGGTTGGAATGAGCAGTTCTTC
J: TRBJ1-3; D: -; V: TRBV6-1; size: -; CDR3: CASSDFRGSGNTIYF; DNA: TGTGCCAGCAGTGATTTTCGGGGCTCTGGAAACACCATATATTTT
J: TRBJ1-5; D: -; V: TRBV3-1/TRBV3-2; size: few; CDR3: CASSPRQGSNQPQHF; DNA: TGTGCCAGCAGCCCCCGGCAGGGGAGCAATCAGCCCCAGCATTTT
J: TRBJ2-3; D: -; V: TRBV18; size: -; CDR3: CASSPAAVATDTQYF; DNA: TGTGCCAGCTCACCAGCAGCGGTCGCAACAGATACGCAGTATTTT
J: TRBJ1-3; D: -; V: TRBV12-5; size: few; CDR3: CASGLGSSGNTIYF; DNA: TGTGCTAGTGGTTTGGGGAGCTCTGGAAACACCATATATTTT
J: TRBJ2-7; D: -; V: TRBV3-1/TRBV3-2; size: -; CDR3: CASSQGAYEQYF; DNA: TGTGCCAGCAGCCAGGGAGCCTACGAGCAGTACTTC
J: TRBJ2-3; D: TRBD2; V: TRBV5-8; size: -; CDR3: CASSLRLAGAYDTQYF; DNA: TGTGCCAGCAGTCTCAGACTAGCGGGAGCTTATGATACGCAGTATTTT
J: TRBJ1-2; D: -; V: TRBV28; size: few; CDR3: CASSLGDYGYTF; DNA: TGTGCCAGCAGTTTGGGCGACTATGGCTACACCTTC
J: TRBJ2-2; D: TRBD1; V: TRBV29-1; size: once; CDR3: CSAGPGQGGTGELFF; DNA: TGCAGCGCTGGACCGGGACAGGGAGGCACCGGGGAGCTGTTTTTT
J: TRBJ1-5; D: -; V: TRBV18; size: -; CDR3: CASSPGQATSGPQHF; DNA: TGTGCCAGCTCACCAGGGCAGGCCACCTCCGGGCCCCAGCATTTT
J: TRBJ2-3; D: TRBD2; V: TRBV5-1; size: -; CDR3: CASSLTSGGRTDTQYF; DNA: TGCGCCAGCAGCTTGACTAGCGGGGGCCGCACAGATACGCAGTATTTT
J: TRBJ2-7; D: -; V: TRBV20-1; size: many; CDR3: CSASNQGYSYEQYF; DNA: TGCAGTGCTAGTAACCAGGGTTACTCCTACGAGCAGTACTTC